This T cell receptor beta chain was captured in a study of cytomegalovirus exposure and HLA in healthy donors. Study summary: Unique TCR beta sequences numbering some 120 million came from 150 million to 200 million T cells in an earlier analysis.

There are 14 residues in the CDR3. Trimming stripped 2 bases from V and 8 bases from J, with 10 bases between. Germline CDR1 and CDR2: MGHRA and YSYEKL. PCR amplification relied on 60 Vbeta primers (plus 13 Jbeta primers). Assay: immunoSEQ multiplex PCR; the TCRdb copy retains only in-frame clones and omits some. The data hold fewer than 90,000 clones, with about 80% observed a single time. V is TRBV4-1 and J is TRBJ1-6; D may be TRBD1 (6 bases). The sample consisted of PBMCs. The origin of this receptor is a male donor in good health and CMV-seronegative. The CDR3 reads CASSQSGADSPLHF. CDR3 coding DNA: TGCGCCAGCAGCCAATCAGGGGCCGATTCACCCCTCCACTTT.